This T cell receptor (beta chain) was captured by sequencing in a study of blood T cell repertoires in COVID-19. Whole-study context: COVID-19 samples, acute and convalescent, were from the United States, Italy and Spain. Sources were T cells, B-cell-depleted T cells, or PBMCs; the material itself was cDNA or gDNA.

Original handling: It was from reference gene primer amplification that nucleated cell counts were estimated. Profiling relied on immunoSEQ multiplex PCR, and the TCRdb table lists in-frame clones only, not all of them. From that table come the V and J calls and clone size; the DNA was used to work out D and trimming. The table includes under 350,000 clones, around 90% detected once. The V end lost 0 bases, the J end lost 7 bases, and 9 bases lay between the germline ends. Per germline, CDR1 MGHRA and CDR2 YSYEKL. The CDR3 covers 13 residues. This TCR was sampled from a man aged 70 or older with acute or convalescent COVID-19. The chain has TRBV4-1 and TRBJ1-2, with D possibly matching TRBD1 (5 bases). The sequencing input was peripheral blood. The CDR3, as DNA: TGCGCCAGCAGCCAAGAGTGGGGGGGTGGCTACACCTTC. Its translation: CASSQEWGGGYTF.